Shown below are 23 T cell receptor beta chains from a single sample sequenced in a study of beta chain features in type 1 diabetes. Since all of the isolated RNA was reverse transcribed, expressed TCRB transcripts were what got sequenced. Sequenced by immunoSEQ multiplex PCR; TCRdb stores in-frame clones only, minus some. The table has 620,000 or so clones, 15% seen once. The sequenced sample consisted of naive CD4+ T cells from blood. These receptors were obtained from a man between 18 and 35 years old in good health.

CDR3 nucleotides: TGTGCCAGCAGTGAACCAAAGACAGGGCGCGGGAACACTGAAGCTTTCTTT. It is translated as CASSEPKTGRGNTEAFF. V is TRBV25-1 and J is TRBJ1-1; 7 bases match TRBD1. V lost 2 bases and J lost 1; bases outside the gene matches: 10. The CDR3 is made up of 17 amino acids. Germline CDR1 is MGHDK and CDR2 is SYGVNS.

The J gene is TRBJ2-7, the V gene TRBV5-1; 7 nucleotides align to TRBD2. Unmatched junction bases numbered 20, after V lost 2 bases and J lost 3 bases. Germline V lookup: CDR1 SGHRS, CDR2 YFSETQ. The CDR3 sequence is 19 residues long. The CDR3: CASSFSGRAFTGNLYEQYF. The CDR3 coding sequence is TGCGCCAGCAGCTTCAGTGGGAGGGCCTTCACGGGCAATCTCTACGAGCAGTACTTC. Looking up the rest from reference TRBV5-1 and TRBJ2-7 gives the full variable domain: KAGVTQTPRYLIKTRGQQVTLSCSPISGHRSVSWYQQTPGQGLQFLFEYFSETQRNKGNFPGRFSGRQFSNSRSEMNVSTLELGDSALYLCASSFSGRAFTGNLYEQYFGPGTRLTVT.

The chain couples TRBV7-8 to TRBJ1-2; 11 nucleotides line up with TRBD1. The CDR3 totals 17 residues. With 6 bases clipped from V and 4 bases from J, the junction kept 13 bases outside the gene matches. CDR1 is SGHVS, CDR2 FQNEAQ, per germline. CDR3 sequence: CASRLDRGLQGGYGYTF. The CDR3 DNA reads as TGTGCCAGCAGACTGGACAGGGGGCTCCAAGGCGGCTATGGCTACACCTTC. Variable domain in full (rest from reference TRBV7-8 and TRBJ1-2): GAGVSQSPRYKVAKRGQDVALRCDPISGHVSLFWYQQALGQGPEFLTYFQNEAQLDKSGLPSDRFFAERPEGSVSTLKIQRTQQEDSAVYLCASRLDRGLQGGYGYTFGSGTRLTVV.

The chain joins TRBV7-2 to TRBJ2-1, with D perhaps TRBD2 (6 bases). Trimming took off 1 base at V and 4 bases at J, with 11 bases between the two ends. The CDR3 is 15 residues long. The germline V gene encodes CDR1 SGHTA and CDR2 FQGNSA. The CDR3 region has the DNA TGTGCCAGCAGCTTAGATCCCCGGGAGTACAATGAGCAGTTCTTC. Translation: CASSLDPREYNEQFF.

This clone was seen only a few times. This sequence joins TRBV6-6 and TRBJ1-3, with no clear D. Trimming cost V 8 bases and J 0 bases, with 11 bases left between them. Germline values: CDR1 MNHNY, CDR2 SVGAGI (reference sequence). The CDR3 has 14 residues. This CDR3 reads CASRQDRSGNTIYF. In nucleotides, the CDR3 is TGTGCCAGCCGCCAGGATCGCTCTGGAAACACCATATATTTT.

The CDR3 region has the DNA TGTGCCAGCAGCTTAGAACGGGGCACCGGTGGCTACACCTTC. As protein: CASSLERGTGGYTF. V gene TRBV7-2 combines with J gene TRBJ1-2; tentatively, D is TRBD1 (5 bases). The CDR3 is 14 residues long. Germline CDR1 reads SGHTA; CDR2 reads FQGNSA. V lost 1 base to trimming and J lost 7 bases, with 13 bases between them.

The rearrangement links TRBV7-9 to TRBJ1-5, with 7 nucleotides matching TRBD1. V dropped 5 bases and J dropped 4; count of bases not matched to a gene: 2. The CDR3 sequence is 13 residues long. Germline lookup yields CDR1 SEHNR and CDR2 FQNEAQ (reference sequence). The CDR3 spells CASSPTGNQPQHF. CDR3 coding DNA: TGTGCCAGCAGCCCGACAGGGAATCAGCCCCAGCATTTT.

The chain employs TRBV9 and TRBJ2-1; TRBD1 or TRBD2 may be the D gene (5 bases each). V was pared by 0 bases and J by 2 bases, with 9 bases between. The CDR3 runs to 15 residues. The V gene's germline CDR1 is SGDLS and CDR2 YYNGEE. The CDR3 DNA follows: TGTGCCAGCAGCGTAGCGGGACCTCCCTACAATGAGCAGTTCTTC. Protein product: CASSVAGPPYNEQFF.

The chain links TRBV19 to TRBJ2-1; D perhaps matches TRBD2 (5 bases). The CDR3 spans 14 residues. Trimming took off 4 bases at V and 7 bases at J, with 14 bases between the two ends. Germline CDR1 LNHDA, CDR2 SQIVND (reference sequence). CDR3 amino acids: CASSTLARENEQFF. For the CDR3, the DNA is TGTGCCAGTAGTACTCTAGCCCGAGAGAATGAGCAGTTCTTC.

A few counts support this clone. This chain connects TRBV7-9 to TRBJ2-1; D tentatively fits TRBD1 or TRBD2 (5 bases each). Per germline, CDR1 SEHNR and CDR2 FQNEAQ (reference sequence). This CDR3 has 15 residues. Trimming removed 1 base from V and 1 base from J, with 8 bases in between. The CDR3 loop reads CASSLVGGSYNEQFF. The CDR3 DNA reads TGTGCCAGCAGCTTAGTTGGGGGATCCTACAATGAGCAGTTCTTC.

This chain joins TRBV5-1 and TRBJ2-3, with TRBD2 as a possible D gene (6 bases). This CDR3 is 21 amino acids long. Trimming took off 3 bases at V and 6 bases at J, with 35 bases between the two ends. Germline assignment: CDR1 SGHRS and CDR2 YFSETQ. CDR3 DNA: TGCGCCAGCAGCTCCTTGATGAGTAAATCGGGTTGGCGGGGCGGGGCCGATACGCAGTATTTT. It encodes CASSSLMSKSGWRGGADTQYF.

This clone has just a few counts. The V and J genes are TRBV4-3 and TRBJ1-4, with D uncertain. Trimming took off 1 base at V and 8 bases at J, with 17 bases between the two ends. The CDR3 is 16 amino acids. Germline V gene sequence: CDR1 LGHNA, CDR2 YSLEER. CDR3 DNA: TGCGCCAGCAGCCAAGGAAGGACCACTGTTTTCGAAAAACTGTTTTTT. This translates into CASSQGRTTVFEKLFF.

This clone occurred once. The rearrangement joins TRBV5-4 to TRBJ1-6; the D gene is possibly TRBD1 (6 bases). Germline V gives CDR1 SGHNT, CDR2 YYREEE (reference sequence). Trimming stripped 2 bases from V and 5 bases from J, with 11 bases between. CDR3 length equals 15 residues. In nucleotides, the CDR3 is TGTGCCAGCAGCTTAGGGGCAGGGGATAATTCACCCCTCCACTTT. This translates into CASSLGAGDNSPLHF.

This chain links TRBV7-2 with TRBJ2-1; 9 bases are a match to TRBD1. The V gene end was trimmed by 6 bases and the J gene end by 7 bases; junction bases not matched to a gene: 4. The CDR3 loop spans 13 amino acids. CDR1 SGHTA and CDR2 FQGNSA come from the germline V gene. CDR3 sequence: CASSPTGGNEQFF. The CDR3 bases are TGTGCCAGCAGTCCGACAGGGGGAAATGAGCAGTTCTTC.

The V and J genes are TRBV7-2 and TRBJ2-1; D is unresolved. CDR1 and CDR2 (germline): SGHTA, FQGNSA. With 5 bases removed from V and 0 bases from J, the gap between germline ends came to 5 bases. The CDR3 covers 13 residues. The CDR3 sequence is CASSTSSYNEQFF. In nucleotides, the CDR3 is TGTGCCAGCAGCACAAGCTCCTACAATGAGCAGTTCTTC.

This clone came up a few times. The chain joins TRBV6-5 to TRBJ1-2, with a tentative D call TRBD1 (6 bases). Germline CDR1 reads MNHEY; CDR2 reads SVGAGI. CDR3 length: 15 amino acids. V lost 0 bases, J lost 4 bases, and 12 bases lay in between. The CDR3 is CASSYSRGPSYGYTF. In nucleotides, the CDR3 is TGTGCCAGCAGTTACTCCAGGGGTCCCTCCTATGGCTACACCTTC.

The gene calls are TRBV5-4 and TRBJ1-4; D is perhaps TRBD1 (5 bases). Germline V CDR1 and CDR2: SGHNT, YYREEE (reference sequence). With 3 bases removed from V and 5 bases from J, the gap between germline ends came to 11 bases. This CDR3 spans 14 amino acids. The chain's CDR3 is CASSSGTLNEKLFF. The CDR3 DNA reads as TGTGCCAGCAGCTCCGGGACCCTAAATGAAAAACTGTTTTTT.

The genes are TRBV7-2 and TRBJ2-2; D might be TRBD1 (6 bases). Trimming cost V 5 bases and J 7 bases, with 11 bases left between them. Germline-derived CDR1 and CDR2 are SGHTA and FQGNSA. This CDR3 region has 13 residues. The CDR3 DNA reads as TGTGCCAGCAGCCTTTACAGGGACGGGGAGCTGTTTTTT. It codes for CASSLYRDGELFF.

V gene TRBV6-5 combines with J gene TRBJ1-5; perhaps TRBD1 as D (6 bases). Germline V lookup: CDR1 MNHEY, CDR2 SVGAGI. Trimming cost V 0 bases and J 3 bases, with 9 bases left between them. There are 15 residues in the CDR3. The CDR3 loop reads CASSYSRGPNQPQHF. The DNA of the CDR3 is TGTGCCAGCAGTTACTCCAGGGGCCCCAATCAGCCCCAGCATTTT.

This clone has just a few counts. The chain uses TRBV7-6 and TRBJ1-2; D possibly corresponds to TRBD1 (6 bases). Germline V gives CDR1 SGHVS, CDR2 FNYEAQ. The CDR3 covers 13 residues. V was pared by 5 bases and J by 4 bases, with 11 bases between. The CDR3 nucleotides are TGTGCCAGCAGCCCCGGACAGACCTATGGCTACACCTTC. Its protein product is CASSPGQTYGYTF. The full variable domain, its missing parts supplied by reference TRBV7-6 and TRBJ1-2, is GAGVSQSPRYKVTKRGQDVALRCDPISGHVSLYWYRQALGQGPEFLTYFNYEAQQDKSGLPNDRFSAERPEGSISTLTIQRTEQRDSAMYRCASSPGQTYGYTFGSGTRLTVV.

The table lists this clone with a few counts. This chain links TRBV9 with TRBJ2-3; 10 bases match TRBD2. Germline V gene sequence: CDR1 SGDLS, CDR2 YYNGEE. Unmatched junction bases numbered 7, after V lost 0 bases and J lost 9 bases. This CDR3 region has 15 residues. CDR3 protein: CASSVDWTSGETQYF. The CDR3 DNA reads as TGTGCCAGCAGCGTAGATTGGACTAGCGGAGAAACGCAGTATTTT.

The genes are TRBV15 and TRBJ2-7; D perhaps matches TRBD1 (6 bases). Germline CDR1 and CDR2: LNHNV and YYDKDF (reference sequence). This CDR3 spans 15 amino acids. V gave up 0 bases and J gave up 5 bases, with 14 bases separating them. The CDR3 reads CATSRDGGRGNEQYF. The CDR3 nucleotides read TGTGCCACCAGCAGAGATGGCGGCAGGGGAAACGAGCAGTACTTC. The variable domain in full, completed from reference TRBV15 and TRBJ2-7, reads DAMVIQNPRYQVTQFGKPVTLSCSQTLNHNVMYWYQQKSSQAPKLLFHYYDKDFNNEADTPDNFQSRRPNTSFCFLDIRSPGLGDTAMYLCATSRDGGRGNEQYFGPGTRLTVT.

This chain connects TRBV19 to TRBJ2-7; D not resolved. Germline V CDR1 and CDR2: LNHDA, SQIVND (reference sequence). The CDR3 is 12 residues long. With 5 bases removed from V and 2 bases from J, the gap between germline ends came to 7 bases. The CDR3 DNA follows: TGTGCCAGTAGTCGAGTCCCCTACGAGCAGTACTTC. Amino acid sequence: CASSRVPYEQYF.